Listed here are 28 T cell receptor beta chains from one sample, sequenced in a study of PD-1 blockade in classical Hodgkin lymphoma. Only in-frame clones appear in the TCRdb table, and some are missing; sequencing was by immunoSEQ multiplex PCR. The sample lists around 37,000 clones; roughly 92% were seen once. Time point here: cycle 4 day 1 (C4D1), after about 6 weeks of nivolumab. All the patients suffered relapse after autologous stem cell transplantation, and brentuximab vedotin exposure differed. Negative magnetic selection isolated CD4+ T cells from thawed PBMCs. The sequences come from CD4+ T cells from blood, collected before the fourth cycle of nivolumab. All receptors derive from a human donor with classical Hodgkin lymphoma.

J is TRBJ2-3 and V is TRBV19; 10 bases fit TRBD2. The J segment lost 8 bases and the V segment lost 8 bases, leaving 10 bases of the junction unmatched. Germline V gene lookup returns CDR1 LNHDA and CDR2 SQIVND (reference sequence). The CDR3 covers 14 residues. The CDR3: CASCDLAGEGTQYF. DNA of the CDR3: TGTGCCAGTTGCGACCTAGCGGGAGAAGGTACGCAGTATTTT.

This chain uses TRBV27 with TRBJ2-2, with D possibly being TRBD1 (5 bases). V was pared by 7 bases and J by 4 bases, with 10 bases between. This CDR3 has 13 amino acids. Germline V lookup: CDR1 MNHEY, CDR2 SMNVEV (reference sequence). CDR3 amino acids: CASKNRGTGELFF. Here the CDR3 DNA reads TGTGCCAGCAAGAATAGGGGCACCGGGGAGCTGTTTTTT.

The chain employs TRBV30 and TRBJ1-1; tentatively, D is TRBD1 (5 bases). Germline CDR1 reads GTSNPN; CDR2 reads SVGIG (reference sequence). The CDR3 spans 15 residues. V was clipped by 4 bases and J by 6 bases, with 21 bases between them. CDR3 protein: CAWTLGVGGRAEAFF. In DNA, the CDR3 is TGTGCCTGGACGTTGGGTGTCGGGGGAAGAGCTGAAGCTTTCTTT.

The V call is TRBV11-1, the J call TRBJ1-2; no clear D gene. V shed 5 bases and J shed 2 bases, with 12 bases lying between them. Germline V lookup: CDR1 SGHAT, CDR2 FQDESV (reference sequence). The CDR3 spans 14 residues. The CDR3 loop is CASSPQTPNYGYTF. In DNA, the CDR3 is TGTGCCAGCAGCCCACAGACCCCCAACTATGGCTACACCTTC.

The chain combines TRBV28 with TRBJ2-5; tentatively, D is TRBD1 (6 bases). V was cut by 3 bases and J by 4 bases, with 12 bases left in between. CDR3 length: 14 residues. Germline assignment: CDR1 MDHEN and CDR2 SYDVKM. In nucleotides, the CDR3 is TGTGCCAGCAGTTTCCCTCAGGGGCGAGAGACCCAGTACTTC. It is translated as CASSFPQGRETQYF. Using reference TRBV28 and TRBJ2-5 for the parts outside the CDR3, the full variable domain is DVKVTQSSRYLVKRTGEKVFLECVQDMDHENMFWYRQDPGLGLRLIYFSYDVKMKEKGDIPEGYSVSREKKERFSLILESASTNQTSMYLCASSFPQGRETQYFGPGTRLLVL.

The chain joins TRBV30 to TRBJ1-5, with D possibly matching TRBD1 (5 bases). The CDR3 is made up of 13 amino acids. V lost 1 base to trimming and J lost 4 bases, with 8 bases between them. Germline V gene lookup returns CDR1 GTSNPN and CDR2 SVGIG (reference sequence). The CDR3 loop reads CAWSARENQPQHF. CDR3 nucleotide sequence: TGTGCCTGGAGTGCCAGGGAAAATCAGCCCCAGCATTTT. The complete variable domain, with remaining parts taken from reference TRBV30 and TRBJ1-5, reads SQTIHQWPATLVQPVGSPLSLECTVEGTSNPNLYWYRQAAGRGLQLLFYSVGIGQISSEVPQNLSASRPQDRQFILSSKKLLLSDSGFYLCAWSARENQPQHFGDGTRLSIL.

This chain joins TRBV5-8 and TRBJ2-7; D remains ambiguous. The V gene lost 0 bases and the J gene lost 2 bases, with 12 bases spanning the gap. The CDR3 has 15 residues. Per the germline V gene, CDR1 is SGHTS and CDR2 is YDEGEE. CDR3 amino acids: CASSLEGLPTYEQYF. Here the CDR3 DNA reads TGTGCCAGCAGCTTGGAGGGTCTGCCAACCTACGAGCAGTACTTC.

This chain joins TRBV30 and TRBJ1-2, with no clear D. Germline V gives CDR1 GTSNPN, CDR2 SVGIG (reference sequence). The CDR3 runs to 12 residues. Trimming removed 2 bases from V and 4 bases from J, with 8 bases in between. CDR3: CAWSPRAYGYTF. CDR3 sequence (DNA): TGTGCCTGGAGTCCGCGGGCCTATGGCTACACCTTC.

The V call is TRBV6-6, the J call TRBJ2-5; weak D call: TRBD2 (6 bases). The CDR3 runs 15 residues. Germline V gene lookup returns CDR1 MNHNY and CDR2 SVGAGI (reference sequence). Between the trimmed V and J ends, which lost 5 bases and 4 bases, there was a span of 17 bases. CDR3 sequence (DNA): TGTGCCAGCAGTCCCGCCTCCTGGCGGGGAGAGACCCAGTACTTC. It translates to CASSPASWRGETQYF.

V gene TRBV7-9 combines with J gene TRBJ1-1, with unresolved D. Per germline, CDR1 SEHNR and CDR2 FQNEAQ (reference sequence). Trimming cost V 5 bases and J 8 bases, with 15 bases left between them. This CDR3 spans 13 amino acids. CDR3 sequence reads: CASSPRSAGEAFF. The DNA of the CDR3 is TGTGCCAGCAGCCCCAGGTCAGCGGGGGAAGCTTTCTTT.

The chain couples TRBV18 to TRBJ2-7; D assignment may be TRBD1 or TRBD2 (5 bases each). This CDR3 is built from 14 residues. Trimming cost V 4 bases and J 3 bases, with 13 bases left between them. CDR1 is KGHSH and CDR2 is LQKENI in the germline V gene. The CDR3 is CASSLPGRIYEQYF. The CDR3 coding sequence is TGTGCCAGCTCACTCCCGGGACGGATCTACGAGCAGTACTTC. The full variable domain, rest sourced from reference TRBV18 and TRBJ2-7, is NAGVMQNPRHLVRRRGQEARLRCSPMKGHSHVYWYRQLPEEGLKFMVYLQKENIIDESGMPKERFSAEFPKEGPSILRIQQVVRGDSAAYFCASSLPGRIYEQYFGPGTRLTVT.

This chain connects TRBV19 to TRBJ1-1, with a tentative D call TRBD1 (5 bases). This CDR3 is built from 13 residues. The ends were cut back, 6 bases at V and 4 bases at J, with 12 bases in the middle. Germline V lookup: CDR1 LNHDA, CDR2 SQIVND (reference sequence). The chain's CDR3 is CASRMGLSTEAFF. In nucleotides, the CDR3 is TGTGCCAGTAGAATGGGACTTAGCACTGAAGCTTTCTTT.

This chain joins TRBV10-3 and TRBJ2-3; D not resolved. The CDR3 sequence is 14 residues long. CDR1 is ENHRY and CDR2 is SYGVKD in the germline V gene. V lost 7 bases, J lost 3 bases, and 14 bases lay in between. The chain's CDR3 is CAINQQLWTDTQYF. CDR3 nucleotide sequence: TGTGCCATCAACCAACAGCTCTGGACAGATACGCAGTATTTT.

The chain carries TRBV19 and TRBJ2-3; D may correspond to TRBD1 or TRBD2 (5 bases each). The CDR3 loop spans 16 amino acids. Germline lookup yields CDR1 LNHDA and CDR2 SQIVND (reference sequence). Trimming shortened V by 1 base and J by 2 bases, and 13 bases separated the two germline ends. The CDR3 DNA sequence: TGTGCCAGTAGTATAGGGGGGAGCGAGTTCACAGATACGCAGTATTTT. Translated: CASSIGGSEFTDTQYF.

The chain is built from TRBV5-4 and TRBJ2-3; D perhaps matches TRBD2 (6 bases). Trimming pared 5 bases from V and 5 bases from J, leaving 18 bases between. The CDR3 has 15 amino acids. In germline, CDR1 is SGHNT, CDR2 YYREEE (reference sequence). The chain's CDR3 is CASSRPGGPGDTQYF. CDR3 bases: TGTGCCAGCAGTCGTCCTGGAGGGCCGGGAGATACGCAGTATTTT. Looking up the rest from reference TRBV5-4 and TRBJ2-3 gives the full variable domain: ETGVTQSPTHLIKTRGQQVTLRCSSQSGHNTVSWYQQALGQGPQFIFQYYREEENGRGNFPPRFSGLQFPNYSSELNVNALELDDSALYLCASSRPGGPGDTQYFGPGTRLTVL.

CDR3 DNA: TGTGCCAGCAGCAAGAGGGACAGGGGGCTTGATACGCAGTATTTT. Translated: CASSKRDRGLDTQYF. V usage is TRBV11-3 and J usage is TRBJ2-3; 12 bases fit TRBD1. V trimming: 5 bases; J trimming: 6 bases; junction bases outside the gene matches: 6. Germline V gene lookup returns CDR1 SGHNT and CDR2 YENEEA. There are 15 residues in the CDR3.

This clone was recorded once. The chain combines TRBV5-1 with TRBJ2-5; a weak D match, TRBD1 (6 bases). V was trimmed by 0 bases and J by 5 bases, leaving 14 bases between them. CDR3 length equals 15 residues. Germline V gene sequence: CDR1 SGHRS, CDR2 YFSETQ. CDR3 region: CASSLAAGELETQYF. CDR3 nucleotide sequence: TGCGCCAGCAGCTTGGCCGCAGGGGAGCTGGAGACCCAGTACTTC.

The chain combines TRBV30 with TRBJ2-5, with D maybe TRBD2 (6 bases). Germline V gene sequence: CDR1 GTSNPN, CDR2 SVGIG (reference sequence). The CDR3 is 12 residues long. The V end lost 4 bases, the J end lost 2 bases, and 8 bases lay between the germline ends. The CDR3 DNA reads TGTGCCTGGAAGGGACTTCAAGAGACCCAGTACTTC. Translated, it gives CAWKGLQETQYF.

This chain links TRBV5-1 with TRBJ2-3, with 10 bases aligning to TRBD2. The CDR3 is made up of 17 amino acids. V dropped 0 bases and J dropped 0; count of bases not matched to a gene: 4. CDR1 SGHRS and CDR2 YFSETQ come from the germline V gene. This CDR3 reads CASSLGTSGLSTDTQYF. The CDR3 coding sequence is TGCGCCAGCAGCTTGGGGACTAGCGGCCTGAGCACAGATACGCAGTATTTT.

The chain combines TRBV30 with TRBJ2-1; unclear D gene. Germline values: CDR1 GTSNPN, CDR2 SVGIG (reference sequence). The CDR3 loop spans 11 amino acids. Trimming removed 2 bases at V and 8 bases at J, with 7 bases between. Written as DNA, the CDR3 is TGTGCCTGGAGTTCTCTGGATGAGCAGTTCTTC. Translating gives CAWSSLDEQFF.

The chain carries TRBV12-5 and TRBJ2-7, with TRBD2 as a possible D gene (5 bases). The V gene's germline CDR1 is LGHNT and CDR2 FRNRAP. The CDR3 has 15 residues. V lost 3 bases and J lost 3, with 15 bases in between. The CDR3 region has the DNA TGTGCTAGTGGTTTAAGGTTGAGGGATATCTACGAGCAGTACTTC. Translation gives CASGLRLRDIYEQYF.

This chain joins TRBV11-3 and TRBJ2-2; TRBD1 matches at 9 bases. CDR1 is SGHNT, CDR2 YENEEA, per germline. This CDR3 contains 15 residues. V was clipped by 4 bases and J by 6 bases; unmatched bases: 6. In nucleotides, the CDR3 is TGTGCCAGCAGCTCACAAGGACAGGGGTCCGGGGAGCTGTTTTTT. Protein: CASSSQGQGSGELFF. Full variable domain (missing parts from reference TRBV11-3 and TRBJ2-2): EAGVVQSPRYKIIEKKQPVAFWCNPISGHNTLYWYLQNLGQGPELLIRYENEEAVDDSQLPKDRFSAERLKGVDSTLKIQPAELGDSAVYLCASSSQGQGSGELFFGEGSRLTVL.

The chain links TRBV30 to TRBJ2-1, with 11 positions matching TRBD2. After removal of 3 bases from V and 6 bases from J, the junction contained 4 bases not matched to a gene. The CDR3 is made up of 14 amino acids. In germline, CDR1 is GTSNPN, CDR2 SVGIG (reference sequence). In DNA, the CDR3 is TGTGCCTGGAGCGTCACTAGCGGGAGCAATGAGCAGTTCTTC. This gives the protein CAWSVTSGSNEQFF.

The chain carries TRBV7-9 and TRBJ2-3; 10 nucleotides line up with TRBD2. Germline loops: CDR1 SEHNR, CDR2 FQNEAQ (reference sequence). The CDR3 contains 14 residues. With 3 bases clipped from V and 6 bases from J, the junction kept 3 bases outside the gene matches. CDR3 DNA: TGTGCCAGCAGCTTGGGGACTAGCGTTGATACGCAGTATTTT. Its protein is CASSLGTSVDTQYF.

The chain combines TRBV5-5 with TRBJ1-4; D might be TRBD1 (5 bases). The CDR3 is 15 amino acids. The germline V gene has CDR1 SGHKS and CDR2 YYEKEE (reference sequence). Trimming stripped 0 bases from V and 7 bases from J, with 13 bases between. CDR3: CASSLVQGGGEKLFF. In DNA, the CDR3 is TGTGCCAGCAGCTTGGTGCAGGGTGGTGGTGAAAAACTGTTTTTT. Filled out from reference TRBV5-5 and TRBJ1-4, the complete variable domain reads DAGVTQSPTHLIKTRGQQVTLRCSPISGHKSVSWYQQVLGQGPQFIFQYYEKEERGRGNFPDRFSARQFPNYSSELNVNALLLGDSALYLCASSLVQGGGEKLFFGSGTQLSVL.

The V gene is TRBV5-6, the J gene TRBJ1-1; 9 bases map to TRBD1. Trimming cost V 4 bases and J 9 bases; bases outside gene matches: 13. CDR1 and CDR2 (germline): SGHDT, YYEEEE. This CDR3 region has 15 residues. The CDR3 reads CASSRDRVIGPKAFF. DNA of the CDR3: TGTGCCAGCAGCCGGGACAGGGTGATCGGGCCTAAAGCTTTCTTT.

The chain combines TRBV10-3 with TRBJ1-5, with D unclear. The germline V gene encodes CDR1 ENHRY and CDR2 SYGVKD. This CDR3 comprises 15 residues. With 1 base removed from V and 3 bases from J, the gap between germline ends came to 10 bases. CDR3 amino acids: CAISEYDTPNQPQHF. For the CDR3, the DNA is TGTGCCATCAGTGAGTACGACACCCCCAATCAGCCCCAGCATTTT.

The chain carries TRBV27 and TRBJ2-7; 7 nucleotides line up with TRBD2. The CDR3 consists of 16 residues. CDR1 is MNHEY and CDR2 is SMNVEV in the germline V gene (reference sequence). After removal of 5 bases from V and 4 bases from J, the junction contained 14 bases not matched to a gene. CDR3 coding DNA: TGTGCCAGCAGTCCCGAAGGGAGGGGTATGTGGTACGAGCAGTACTTC. Protein sequence: CASSPEGRGMWYEQYF.